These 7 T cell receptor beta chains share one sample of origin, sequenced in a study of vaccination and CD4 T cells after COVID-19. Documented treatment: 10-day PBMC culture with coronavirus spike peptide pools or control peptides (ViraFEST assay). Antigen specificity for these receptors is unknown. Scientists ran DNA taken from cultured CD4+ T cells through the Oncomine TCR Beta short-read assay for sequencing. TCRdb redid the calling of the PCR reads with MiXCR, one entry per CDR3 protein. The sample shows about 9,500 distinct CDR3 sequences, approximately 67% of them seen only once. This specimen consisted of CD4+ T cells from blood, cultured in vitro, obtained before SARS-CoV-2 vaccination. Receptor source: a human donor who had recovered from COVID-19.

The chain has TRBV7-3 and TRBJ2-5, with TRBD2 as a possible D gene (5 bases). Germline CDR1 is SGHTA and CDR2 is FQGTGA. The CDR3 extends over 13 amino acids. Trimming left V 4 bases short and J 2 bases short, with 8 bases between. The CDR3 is CASSSGLQETQYF. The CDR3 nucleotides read TGTGCCAGCAGCTCAGGACTGCAAGAGACCCAGTACTTC.

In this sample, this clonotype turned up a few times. CDR3 DNA sequence: TGTGCCAGCAGCAGGGATGACACTGAAGCTTTCTTT. It translates to CASSRDDTEAFF. This sequence joins TRBV2 and TRBJ1-1, with a tentative D call TRBD1 (5 bases). The germline CDR1 and CDR2 sequences are SNHLY and FYNNEI. The CDR3 sequence is 12 residues long. Trimming removed 6 bases from V and 3 bases from J, with 8 bases in between.

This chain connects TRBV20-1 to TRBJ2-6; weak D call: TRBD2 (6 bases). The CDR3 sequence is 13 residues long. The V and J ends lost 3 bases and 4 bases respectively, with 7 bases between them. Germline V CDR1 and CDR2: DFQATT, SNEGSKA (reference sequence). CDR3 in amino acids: CSARAGGANVLTF. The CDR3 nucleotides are TGCAGTGCTAGGGCGGGGGGGGCCAACGTCCTGACTTTC.

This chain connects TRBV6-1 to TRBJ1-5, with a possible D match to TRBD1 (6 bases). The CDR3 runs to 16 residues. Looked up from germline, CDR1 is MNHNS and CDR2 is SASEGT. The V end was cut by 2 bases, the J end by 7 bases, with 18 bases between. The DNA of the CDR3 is TGTGCCAGCAGTGAAAAACCAACAGGGTGGGGACAGCCCCAGCATTTT. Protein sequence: CASSEKPTGWGQPQHF.

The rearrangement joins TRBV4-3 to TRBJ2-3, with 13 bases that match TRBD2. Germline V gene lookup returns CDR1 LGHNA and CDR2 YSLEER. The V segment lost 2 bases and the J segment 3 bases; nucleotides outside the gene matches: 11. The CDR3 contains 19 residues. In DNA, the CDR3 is TGCGCCAGCAGCCAACTACGGACTAGCGGGAGTGGAGGTACAGATACGCAGTATTTT. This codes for CASSQLRTSGSGGTDTQYF.

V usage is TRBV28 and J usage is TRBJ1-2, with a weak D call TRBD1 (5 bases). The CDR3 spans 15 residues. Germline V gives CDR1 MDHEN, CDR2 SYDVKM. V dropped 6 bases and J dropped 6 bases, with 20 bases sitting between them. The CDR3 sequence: CASRPPGPEAHGYTF. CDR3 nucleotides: TGTGCCAGCAGGCCCCCGGGGCCGGAGGCACATGGCTACACCTTC.

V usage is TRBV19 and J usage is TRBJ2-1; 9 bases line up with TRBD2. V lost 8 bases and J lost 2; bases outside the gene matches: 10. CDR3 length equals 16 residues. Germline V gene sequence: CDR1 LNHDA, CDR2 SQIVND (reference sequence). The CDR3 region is CASSLAGPNTYNEQFF. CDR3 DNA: TGTGCCAGTTCGCTAGCGGGACCTAACACCTACAATGAGCAGTTCTTC. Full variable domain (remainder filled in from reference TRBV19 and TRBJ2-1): DGGITQSPKYLFRKEGQNVTLSCEQNLNHDAMYWYRQDPGQGLRLIYYSQIVNDFQKGDIAEGYSVSREKKESFPLTVTSAQKNPTAFYLCASSLAGPNTYNEQFFGPGTRLTVL.